The sample holds a few counts of the clone carrying this T cell receptor beta chain. Its antigen is currently unknown. Amplification started from genomic DNA. Multiplex PCR with 30 forward and 13 reverse primers amplified the TCR beta CDR3. One entry per CDR3 protein, called by TCRdb with MiXCR from the multiplex PCR reads. The data hold around 300,000 distinct CDR3 sequences, with approximately 50% observed a single time. The sample is drawn from a study of type 1 and type 2 diabetes patients. Study results and limitations: Highly-expanded CD4+ clones were few in type 2 diabetes, median one, roughly 4% of reads.

Per the germline V gene, CDR1 is SGHTA and CDR2 is FQGNSA. Trimming removed 1 base from V and 5 bases from J, with 23 bases in between. This CDR3 has 18 residues. J is TRBJ1-2 and V is TRBV7-2; D not resolved. The clonotype originates from a man aged 18 to 29 with type 2 diabetes. The material sequenced was peripheral blood mononuclear cells (PBMCs). The CDR3 coding sequence is TGTGCCAGCAGCTTAGTAATGACGACCCTCCGGGGAGGGTATGGCTACACCTTC. Its translation: CASSLVMTTLRGGYGYTF.